Below are 27 T cell receptor beta chains sequenced from a single sample in a study of cytomegalovirus exposure and HLA in healthy donors. Vbeta (60) and Jbeta (13) primers were used in the PCR. This table comes from immunoSEQ multiplex PCR, and its TCRdb copy is limited to in-frame clones, with some not included. Here the sample table reports about 150,000 clones. The sequencing sample was made of PBMCs. The receptors shown here come from a woman between 45 and 60 years old in good health and CMV-seronegative.

The gene calls are TRBV5-1 and TRBJ2-2, with D perhaps TRBD2 (5 bases). Trimming pared 1 base from V and 3 bases from J, leaving 7 bases between. CDR1 SGHRS and CDR2 YFSETQ come from the germline V gene. The CDR3 totals 14 residues. The CDR3 DNA sequence: TGCGCCAGCAGCTTGCGGGGAGACACCGGGGAGCTGTTTTTT. The encoded protein is CASSLRGDTGELFF.

The rearrangement joins TRBV4-1 to TRBJ1-5; the D is unclear. Germline values: CDR1 MGHRA, CDR2 YSYEKL. This CDR3 comprises 15 residues. Trimming removed 1 base from V and 7 bases from J, with 14 bases in between. CDR3 nucleotides: TGCGCCAGCAGCCAAGTCCAGGCAGTTTCCCAGCCCCAGCATTTT. As protein: CASSQVQAVSQPQHF.

This rearrangement joins TRBV7-2 to TRBJ2-5; 8 nucleotides match TRBD1. Germline V gene sequence: CDR1 SGHTA, CDR2 FQGNSA. The CDR3 length is 14 residues. The junction had 3 bases not matched to a gene; V was cut back by 1 base and J by 5 bases. Here the CDR3 reads CASSLGTGWETQYF. CDR3 nucleotide sequence: TGTGCCAGCAGCTTAGGGACAGGGTGGGAGACCCAGTACTTC. The full variable domain, rest sourced from reference TRBV7-2 and TRBJ2-5, is GAGVSQSPSNKVTEKGKDVELRCDPISGHTALYWYRQSLGQGLEFLIYFQGNSAPDKSGLPSDRFSAERTGGSVSTLTIQRTQQEDSAVYLCASSLGTGWETQYFGPGTRLLVL.

The chain uses TRBV2 and TRBJ2-5; D possibly corresponds to TRBD1 (6 bases). The CDR3 totals 13 residues. V was cut by 8 bases and J by 2 bases, with 12 bases left in between. Germline values: CDR1 SNHLY, CDR2 FYNNEI. The CDR3 sequence is CASSRGQQETQYF. CDR3 DNA sequence: TGTGCCAGCTCCCGAGGACAGCAAGAGACCCAGTACTTC.

This chain links TRBV2 with TRBJ2-1; 9 positions agree with TRBD2. With 8 bases clipped from V and 7 bases from J, the junction kept 9 bases outside the gene matches. The CDR3 runs 14 residues. The V gene's germline CDR1 is SNHLY and CDR2 FYNNEI. The chain's CDR3 is CASVAGAIPNEQFF. The CDR3 coding sequence is TGTGCCAGCGTAGCGGGAGCGATTCCAAATGAGCAGTTCTTC.

The rearrangement links TRBV5-1 to TRBJ2-3, with D perhaps matching TRBD2 (7 bases). This CDR3 comprises 16 residues. Germline V lookup: CDR1 SGHRS, CDR2 YFSETQ. The V and J ends lost 0 bases and 5 bases respectively, with 16 bases between them. DNA for the CDR3: TGCGCCAGCAGCTTGGAAGGGGGGGGCAAACAAGATACGCAGTATTTT. It is translated as CASSLEGGGKQDTQYF.

The chain links TRBV10-3 to TRBJ1-4; D gene unclear. The CDR3 loop spans 13 amino acids. Germline-derived CDR1 and CDR2 are ENHRY and SYGVKD. Trimming shortened V by 8 bases and J by 3 bases, and 10 bases separated the two germline ends. In DNA form, the CDR3 reads TGTGCCATCTCTACCGGGGCTAATGAAAAACTGTTTTTT. Amino acids: CAISTGANEKLFF.

The chain employs TRBV5-1 and TRBJ2-1; D not certain. Germline assignment: CDR1 SGHRS and CDR2 YFSETQ. The V gene lost 1 base and the J gene lost 9 bases, with 8 bases spanning the gap. The CDR3 runs to 12 residues. DNA for the CDR3: TGCGCCAGCAGCTTGATAGCTATTGAGCAGTTCTTC. This gives the protein CASSLIAIEQFF.

J is TRBJ2-1 and V is TRBV7-2; D is uncertain. The germline gives CDR1 SGHTA, CDR2 FQGNSA. The ends were cut back, 3 bases at V and 5 bases at J, with 8 bases in the middle. The CDR3 is made up of 13 amino acids. CDR3 sequence: CASSFPSNNEQFF. CDR3 nucleotides: TGTGCCAGCAGCTTCCCCTCTAACAATGAGCAGTTCTTC. The whole variable domain, filled in from reference TRBV7-2 and TRBJ2-1, reads GAGVSQSPSNKVTEKGKDVELRCDPISGHTALYWYRQSLGQGLEFLIYFQGNSAPDKSGLPSDRFSAERTGGSVSTLTIQRTQQEDSAVYLCASSFPSNNEQFFGPGTRLTVL.

The J gene is TRBJ2-7, the V gene TRBV7-9, with TRBD1 matching 7 bases. Per germline, CDR1 SEHNR and CDR2 FQNEAQ (reference sequence). The CDR3 is made up of 15 amino acids. The V segment lost 1 base and the J segment 3 bases; nucleotides outside the gene matches: 6. CDR3 sequence (DNA): TGTGCCAGCAGCTTAGACCTTGGACAGGTCTACGAGCAGTACTTC. The encoded protein is CASSLDLGQVYEQYF.

To note about this clone: Other DNA sequences in the same sample also yield this CDR3. This chain links TRBV5-1 with TRBJ2-3; D not resolved. From germline, CDR1 is SGHRS and CDR2 YFSETQ. This CDR3 has 15 residues. V lost 1 base, J lost 0 bases, and 9 bases lay in between. CDR3 sequence: CASSLTSGSTDTQYF. DNA of the CDR3: TGCGCCAGCAGCTTGACTTCTGGTAGCACAGATACGCAGTATTTT.

This chain joins TRBV28 and TRBJ1-3, with 7 bases aligning to TRBD1. Germline V CDR1 and CDR2: MDHEN, SYDVKM. After removal of 2 bases from V and 8 bases from J, the junction contained 3 bases not matched to a gene. This CDR3 is built from 13 residues. The CDR3 loop reads CASSLGTDYTIYF. CDR3 DNA: TGTGCCAGCAGTTTAGGGACAGACTACACCATATATTTT.

V and J are TRBV30 and TRBJ2-5, with D maybe TRBD2 (5 bases). With 0 bases removed from V and 6 bases from J, the gap between germline ends came to 8 bases. CDR1 and CDR2 from the germline V gene are GTSNPN and SVGIG (reference sequence). CDR3 length: 12 amino acids. CDR3: CAWSVAGQTQYF. The CDR3 DNA is TGTGCCTGGAGTGTTGCGGGCCAGACCCAGTACTTC. The variable domain in full, with the rest retrieved from reference TRBV30 and TRBJ2-5, is SQTIHQWPATLVQPVGSPLSLECTVEGTSNPNLYWYRQAAGRGLQLLFYSVGIGQISSEVPQNLSASRPQDRQFILSSKKLLLSDSGFYLCAWSVAGQTQYFGPGTRLLVL.

The genes are TRBV6-5 and TRBJ1-5; 9 bases align to TRBD1. Looked up from germline, CDR1 is MNHEY and CDR2 is SVGAGI. The CDR3 is 15 residues long. The J segment lost 0 bases and the V segment lost 6 bases, leaving 3 bases of the junction unmatched. The CDR3 region is CASRQGAYSNQPQHF. The CDR3 coding sequence is TGTGCCAGCAGACAGGGGGCCTATAGCAATCAGCCCCAGCATTTT.

V usage is TRBV12-5 and J usage is TRBJ1-2; possible D gene TRBD1, 5 bases. Germline CDR1 is LGHNT and CDR2 is FRNRAP. The CDR3 is 13 residues long. V lost 7 bases to trimming and J lost 8 bases, with 17 bases between them. Here the CDR3 DNA reads TGTGCTAGTGCCCTCGGGGGAATGAGGGGCTACACCTTC. Protein sequence: CASALGGMRGYTF.

The chain joins TRBV5-1 to TRBJ1-2, with a tentative D call TRBD1 (5 bases). The CDR3 loop spans 14 amino acids. Germline values: CDR1 SGHRS, CDR2 YFSETQ. Trimming took off 7 bases at V and 1 base at J, with 14 bases between the two ends. Here the CDR3 reads CASSDGGFNYGYTF. CDR3 in DNA: TGCGCCAGCTCCGACGGGGGGTTTAACTATGGCTACACCTTC.

This chain joins TRBV21-1 and TRBJ2-7; TRBD2, the table's D call, lacks a check against the DNA. TRBV21-1 is an annotated pseudogene. The CDR3 sequence is 17 residues long. The CDR3 region has the DNA TGTGCCAGCAGCAAAGGTCCTAGCGGGAGCCCGACCTACGAGCAGTACTTC. Translated, it gives CASSKGPSGSPTYEQYF.

V is TRBV6-1 and J is TRBJ1-5; the match to TRBD1 covers 10 bases. The junction had 7 bases not matched to a gene; V was cut back by 5 bases and J by 6 bases. The V gene's germline CDR1 is MNHNS and CDR2 SASEGT. The CDR3 consists of 15 residues. In DNA, the CDR3 is TGTGCCAGCAGTCCGGGACAGGGGCAGGGTCAGCCCCAGCATTTT. Translation gives CASSPGQGQGQPQHF.

The chain recombines TRBV7-7 with TRBJ2-3; D ambiguous. Trimming shortened V by 4 bases and J by 3 bases, and 8 bases separated the two germline ends. The germline V gene has CDR1 SSHAT and CDR2 FNYEAQ (reference sequence). The CDR3 covers 13 residues. This CDR3 is CASSSDTTDTQYF. As DNA, the CDR3 is TGTGCCAGCAGCTCCGACACGACAGATACGCAGTATTTT.

The chain uses TRBV5-1 and TRBJ2-1, with TRBD1 matching 10 bases. The V segment lost 1 base and the J segment 0 bases; nucleotides outside the gene matches: 7. The CDR3 runs to 18 residues. Looked up from germline, CDR1 is SGHRS and CDR2 is YFSETQ. For the CDR3, the DNA is TGCGCCAGCAGCTTGTTTGGACAGGGGGGAGGCTCCTACAATGAGCAGTTCTTC. Protein: CASSLFGQGGGSYNEQFF.

This chain joins TRBV6-1 and TRBJ2-7, with 8 bases lining up with TRBD1. Germline loops: CDR1 MNHNS, CDR2 SASEGT. J gave up 4 bases and V 1 base, and 6 bases lay outside the gene matches. The CDR3 runs 15 residues. The CDR3 nucleotides are TGTGCCAGCAGTGAAGATACCGGACAGGGATACGAGCAGTACTTC. It encodes CASSEDTGQGYEQYF.

The J gene is TRBJ2-7, the V gene TRBV7-3, with 10 bases that match TRBD2. V gave up 3 bases and J gave up 0 bases; unmatched junction bases: 2. There are 15 residues in the CDR3. Per the germline V gene, CDR1 is SGHTA and CDR2 is FQGTGA. The CDR3 reads CASSFGTSASYEQYF. The CDR3 DNA reads TGTGCCAGCAGCTTCGGGACTAGCGCCTCCTACGAGCAGTACTTC. Based on the CDR3 plus reference TRBV7-3 and TRBJ2-7, the full variable domain is GAGVSQTPSNKVTEKGKYVELRCDPISGHTALYWYRQSLGQGPEFLIYFQGTGAADDSGLPNDRFFAVRPEGSVSTLKIQRTERGDSAVYLCASSFGTSASYEQYFGPGTRLTVT.

The chain uses TRBV7-8 and TRBJ2-1, with TRBD1 as a possible D gene (6 bases). Germline CDR1 reads SGHVS; CDR2 reads FQNEAQ. Trimming cost V 0 bases and J 4 bases, with 13 bases left between them. The CDR3 length is 16 residues. The CDR3 DNA follows: TGTGCCAGCAGCTTAGCTTTGGGACACCTATACAATGAGCAGTTCTTC. Its translation: CASSLALGHLYNEQFF. Full variable domain (remainder filled in from reference TRBV7-8 and TRBJ2-1): GAGVSQSPRYKVAKRGQDVALRCDPISGHVSLFWYQQALGQGPEFLTYFQNEAQLDKSGLPSDRFFAERPEGSVSTLKIQRTQQEDSAVYLCASSLALGHLYNEQFFGPGTRLTVL.

This CDR3 is CASSLRDRGRVGNQPQHF. As DNA, the CDR3 is TGTGCCAGCAGCTTGAGGGACAGGGGGCGCGTAGGCAATCAGCCCCAGCATTTT. V gene TRBV5-5 combines with J gene TRBJ1-5, with TRBD1 identical over 12 bases. This CDR3 has 18 amino acids. In germline, CDR1 is SGHKS, CDR2 YYEKEE (reference sequence). Trimming removed 1 base from V and 2 bases from J; junction bases left unmatched: 7. Supplemented by reference TRBV5-5 and TRBJ1-5, the full variable domain reads DAGVTQSPTHLIKTRGQQVTLRCSPISGHKSVSWYQQVLGQGPQFIFQYYEKEERGRGNFPDRFSARQFPNYSSELNVNALLLGDSALYLCASSLRDRGRVGNQPQHFGDGTRLSIL.

V gene TRBV18 combines with J gene TRBJ1-3, with 7 bases matching TRBD1. Losses at the gene ends were 3 bases for V and 4 bases for J; bases not matched to a gene: 3. The CDR3 is made up of 14 amino acids. CDR1 and CDR2 (germline): KGHSH, LQKENI. CDR3 protein: CASSPKQGGNTIYF. Written as DNA, the CDR3 is TGTGCCAGCTCACCCAAACAGGGGGGAAACACCATATATTTT.

About this clone itself: At one end, the junction sequence differs from germline, possibly due to a read error. V gene TRBV9 combines with J gene TRBJ2-2; 8 bases map to TRBD1. Germline loops: CDR1 SGDLS, CDR2 YYNGEE. The CDR3 extends over 15 amino acids. This CDR3 reads CASRVGRGQAGELFF. As DNA, the CDR3 is TGTGCCAGCAGAGTAGGTCGGGGACAGGCCGGGGAGCTGTTTTTT.

The V gene is TRBV9, the J gene TRBJ2-1, with 11 bases lining up with TRBD2. The germline V gene encodes CDR1 SGDLS and CDR2 YYNGEE. The CDR3 consists of 17 residues. Trimming at V came to 0 bases and at J to 2 bases, leaving 4 bases not matched to a gene. The CDR3 loop is CASSVGVAGGTYNEQFF. Written as DNA, the CDR3 is TGTGCCAGCAGCGTAGGAGTAGCGGGGGGGACCTACAATGAGCAGTTCTTC.